The 20 T cell receptor beta chains below all came from one sample that was sequenced in a study of blood T cell repertoires in COVID-19. Assay: immunoSEQ multiplex PCR; the TCRdb copy retains only in-frame clones and omits some. The table shows approximately 300,000 clones, with about 85% occurring only once. The sample comprised PBMCs or T cells enriched from blood (not recorded which). All receptors come from a woman aged 25-40 years who had recovered from COVID-19.

The chain employs TRBV5-4 and TRBJ2-5; perhaps TRBD2 as D (6 bases). This CDR3 has 15 amino acids. Germline CDR1 SGHNT, CDR2 YYREEE (reference sequence). The germline V and J ends were trimmed by 4 bases and 3 bases, with 16 bases remaining between them. CDR3 DNA sequence: TGTGCCAGCAGCATACCCGGGGGAGGAGAAGAGACCCAGTACTTC. It codes for CASSIPGGGEETQYF.

This clone was counted between two and nine times. The rearrangement links TRBV7-8 to TRBJ1-5; possible D gene TRBD1, 6 bases. The CDR3 length is 14 residues. The V gene's germline CDR1 is SGHVS and CDR2 FQNEAQ. V shed 4 bases and J shed 9 bases, with 16 bases lying between them. As DNA, the CDR3 is TGTGCCAGCAGCTCCTGGATGGGGACATCGCCCCAGCATTTT. Its translation: CASSSWMGTSPQHF.

The chain recombines TRBV9 with TRBJ1-5; possibly TRBD1 for D (6 bases). The CDR3 runs 15 residues. Germline V lookup: CDR1 SGDLS, CDR2 YYNGEE. Trimming stripped 3 bases from V and 5 bases from J, with 15 bases between. CDR3 DNA sequence: TGTGCCAGCAGCGAGGGGGGGGTACCTTATCAGCCCCAGCATTTT. Its translation is CASSEGGVPYQPQHF.

The chain uses TRBV15 and TRBJ2-5; 7 nucleotides align to TRBD1. Trimming at V came to 1 base and at J to 4 bases, leaving 12 bases not matched to a gene. The CDR3 is 17 amino acids. Germline V gives CDR1 LNHNV, CDR2 YYDKDF (reference sequence). CDR3: CATSRVIRQGNSETQYF. In DNA, the CDR3 is TGTGCCACCAGCAGAGTGATACGACAGGGAAATTCAGAGACCCAGTACTTC.

The chain is built from TRBV2 and TRBJ2-7; perhaps TRBD2 as D (5 bases). V was clipped by 9 bases and J by 5 bases, with 11 bases between them. Germline CDR1 SNHLY, CDR2 FYNNEI. This CDR3 is built from 11 residues. This CDR3 is CARGLSHEQYF. The CDR3 nucleotides are TGTGCCAGAGGACTGTCCCACGAGCAGTACTTC.

V is TRBV19 and J is TRBJ1-5; no clear D gene. Trimming left V 5 bases short and J 1 base short, with 12 bases between. The CDR3 spans 15 residues. Germline CDR1 LNHDA, CDR2 SQIVND (reference sequence). The DNA for the CDR3 is TGTGCCAGTAGTGCCCACGAGGTAAGCAATCAGCCCCAGCATTTT. This encodes CASSAHEVSNQPQHF.

This chain joins TRBV9 and TRBJ1-4; D unresolved. V lost 3 bases to trimming and J lost 13 bases, with 13 bases between them. The CDR3 extends over 12 amino acids. The germline V gene encodes CDR1 SGDLS and CDR2 YYNGEE. The CDR3: CASSESTGPLFF. The CDR3 coding sequence is TGTGCCAGCAGCGAATCGACTGGCCCACTGTTTTTT.

The chain couples TRBV12-3 or TRBV12-4 to TRBJ1-2; 7 nucleotides align to TRBD1. The CDR3 totals 13 residues. The J segment lost 3 bases and the V segment lost 4 bases, leaving 2 bases of the junction unmatched. The CDR3 DNA follows: TGTGCCAGCAGTTATCAGGGGGACTATGGCTACACCTTC. Translated, it gives CASSYQGDYGYTF.

The rearrangement links TRBV11-2 to TRBJ2-1, with D tentatively TRBD2 (6 bases). The CDR3 runs to 12 residues. The V end was cut by 5 bases, the J end by 16 bases, with 18 bases between. Germline V gene data show CDR1 as SGHAT and CDR2 as FQNNGV. This chain's CDR3 is CASSPGAGRTFF. The CDR3, as DNA: TGTGCCAGCAGCCCCGGTGCGGGGCGGACTTTCTTC.

The rearrangement links TRBV7-3 to TRBJ1-1, with unresolved D. V gave up 5 bases and J gave up 2 bases, with 18 bases separating them. Germline V CDR1 and CDR2: SGHTA, FQGTGA. The CDR3 spans 16 residues. In DNA form, the CDR3 reads TGTGCCAGCAGCCTCTTTGGGTCAGAGGGTAACACTGAAGCTTTCTTT. As protein: CASSLFGSEGNTEAFF. The entire variable domain, with the rest obtained from reference TRBV7-3 and TRBJ1-1, is as follows: GAGVSQTPSNKVTEKGKYVELRCDPISGHTALYWYRQSLGQGPEFLIYFQGTGAADDSGLPNDRFFAVRPEGSVSTLKIQRTERGDSAVYLCASSLFGSEGNTEAFFGQGTRLTVV.

This rearrangement joins TRBV7-9 to TRBJ2-5; TRBD2 matches at 12 bases. V shed 1 base, J shed 4 bases, and the junction held 1 base outside the gene matches. This CDR3 has 15 residues. Germline CDR1 is SEHNR and CDR2 is FQNEAQ (reference sequence). This CDR3 is CASSLGLAGAETQYF. CDR3 coding DNA: TGTGCCAGCAGCTTAGGACTAGCGGGGGCAGAGACCCAGTACTTC. Filled out from reference TRBV7-9 and TRBJ2-5, the complete variable domain reads DTGVSQNPRHKITKRGQNVTFRCDPISEHNRLYWYRQTLGQGPEFLTYFQNEAQLEKSRLLSDRFSAERPKGSFSTLEIQRTEQGDSAMYLCASSLGLAGAETQYFGPGTRLLVL.

This chain uses TRBV9 with TRBJ2-3; unclear D gene. V was pared by 2 bases and J by 2 bases, with 6 bases between. CDR1 SGDLS and CDR2 YYNGEE come from the germline V gene. CDR3 length equals 13 residues. The CDR3 DNA reads as TGTGCCAGCAGCGTTTACAACACAGATACGCAGTATTTT. The encoded protein is CASSVYNTDTQYF.

The CDR3 loop is CASGTSTDTQYF. CDR3 DNA sequence: TGTGCCAGCGGGACTAGCACAGATACGCAGTATTTT. V and J are TRBV7-3 and TRBJ2-3; maybe TRBD2 (6 bases). With 8 bases removed from V and 0 bases from J, the gap between germline ends came to 6 bases. The CDR3 covers 12 residues. CDR1 and CDR2 from the germline V gene are SGHTA and FQGTGA.

The rearrangement links TRBV27 to TRBJ1-2; 8 bases map to TRBD1. The CDR3 runs 14 residues. The germline V gene has CDR1 MNHEY and CDR2 SMNVEV (reference sequence). The J segment lost 3 bases and the V segment lost 3 bases, leaving 3 bases of the junction unmatched. CDR3 nucleotide sequence: TGTGCCAGCAGTTTTTTGGGACAGGACTATGGCTACACCTTC. Its translation is CASSFLGQDYGYTF.

This sequence joins TRBV7-9 and TRBJ1-1, with a tentative D call TRBD1 (5 bases). Germline V lookup: CDR1 SEHNR, CDR2 FQNEAQ (reference sequence). V lost 5 bases, J lost 11 bases, and 12 bases lay in between. The CDR3 extends over 11 amino acids. The CDR3 DNA is TGTGCCAGCAGCCCCGGGACTCGTGCTTTCTTT. Amino acids: CASSPGTRAFF.

The chain is built from TRBV18 and TRBJ2-3; possibly TRBD2 for D (7 bases). The germline V gene encodes CDR1 KGHSH and CDR2 LQKENI. V was shortened by 0 bases and J by 3 bases, with 16 bases between the two germline ends. The CDR3 has 17 amino acids. CDR3 nucleotide sequence: TGTGCCAGCTCACCACCCAGAGGCAGGGGAGGGACAGATACGCAGTATTTT. Translation: CASSPPRGRGGTDTQYF.

This clone came up a few times. The rearrangement uses TRBV5-8 and TRBJ1-5, with D unclear. The CDR3 runs to 12 residues. Germline CDR1 SGHTS, CDR2 YDEGEE. The V end lost 4 bases, the J end lost 9 bases, and 11 bases lay between the germline ends. DNA of the CDR3: TGTGCCAGCAGCCCAACGGGTCTGCCCCAGCATTTT. It translates to CASSPTGLPQHF. Using reference TRBV5-8 and TRBJ1-5 for the parts outside the CDR3, the full variable domain is EAGVTQSPTHLIKTRGQQATLRCSPISGHTSVYWYQQALGLGLQFLLWYDEGEERNRGNFPPRFSGRQFPNYSSELNVNALELEDSALYLCASSPTGLPQHFGDGTRLSIL.

The rearrangement uses TRBV5-4 and TRBJ1-6; 7 nucleotides line up with TRBD1. Germline CDR1 and CDR2: SGHNT and YYREEE (reference sequence). Trimming took 1 base from V and 7 from J; bases not matched to a gene: 8. This CDR3 spans 16 amino acids. The CDR3 loop is CASSLLAGGQNSPLHF. CDR3 in DNA: TGTGCCAGCAGCTTGTTGGCAGGGGGACAGAATTCACCCCTCCACTTT.

The J gene is TRBJ1-6, the V gene TRBV10-2, with 8 nucleotides matching TRBD1. The V gene's germline CDR1 is WSHSY and CDR2 SAAADI. V lost 4 bases, J lost 9 bases, and 5 bases stayed unmatched. The CDR3 extends over 14 amino acids. The CDR3: CASSGQGAGSPLHF. The DNA of the CDR3 is TGCGCCAGCAGTGGGCAGGGGGCGGGTTCACCCCTCCACTTT.

This chain links TRBV12-3 or TRBV12-4 with TRBJ2-7; 7 positions match TRBD1. The length of the CDR3 is 13 residues. V lost 6 bases to trimming and J lost 2 bases; unmatched junction nucleotides: 4. The CDR3 protein is CASRKGQAYEQYF. The CDR3 region has the DNA TGTGCCAGCAGGAAAGGACAGGCCTACGAGCAGTACTTC.